Below are 26 T cell receptor beta chains sequenced from a single sample in a study of T cell responses to AZD1222 COVID-19 vaccine. Method: immunoSEQ multiplex PCR; TCRdb's copy keeps in-frame clones and lacks some. The sample has a few hundred thousand clones, more than 80% seen once. The sample here was peripheral blood, taken on day 0 of AZD1222 vaccination. Source of these receptors: an adult in good health.

On this clone itself: This sample also contains other DNA sequences that code for the same CDR3. The CDR3 sequence is CASSLAGNQPQHF. CDR3 bases: TGTGCCAGCAGTCTTGCAGGAAATCAGCCCCAGCATTTT. The chain employs TRBV12-3 or TRBV12-4 and TRBJ1-5; D is uncertain. V was trimmed by 5 bases and J by 4 bases, leaving 9 bases between them. The CDR3 sequence is 13 residues long.

V and J are TRBV5-1 and TRBJ1-2, with no clear D. Germline loops: CDR1 SGHRS, CDR2 YFSETQ. V was clipped by 0 bases and J by 4 bases, with 7 bases between them. The CDR3 is 13 amino acids. CDR3: CASSLEFSYGYTF. The CDR3 nucleotides read TGCGCCAGCAGCTTGGAATTTTCCTATGGCTACACCTTC.

This clone was recorded a few times. This rearrangement joins TRBV18 to TRBJ2-1, with 12 bases matching TRBD1. CDR3 length: 15 amino acids. Germline CDR1 and CDR2: KGHSH and LQKENI. V shed 3 bases and J 4 bases; nucleotides not matched to a gene: 1. In DNA form, the CDR3 reads TGTGCCAGCTCACCGGGACAGGGGGCGTACAATGAGCAGTTCTTC. This codes for CASSPGQGAYNEQFF.

The rearrangement joins TRBV7-9 to TRBJ2-7, with TRBD1 matching over 7 bases. After removal of 5 bases from V and 5 bases from J, the junction contained 6 bases not matched to a gene. Germline CDR1 and CDR2: SEHNR and FQNEAQ (reference sequence). The CDR3 runs 13 residues. The CDR3: CASSLTTGHEQYF. DNA of the CDR3: TGTGCCAGCAGCCTCACGACAGGGCACGAGCAGTACTTC.

This rearrangement joins TRBV4-1 to TRBJ2-1; D is perhaps TRBD1 or TRBD2 (5 bases each). Deletions cut 3 bases from V and 2 bases from J, with 14 bases between. Germline CDR1 and CDR2: MGHRA and YSYEKL. The CDR3 sequence is 16 residues long. The CDR3 region has the DNA TGCGCCAGCAGCCAGAGGTACGGGGCGGCCTACAATGAGCAGTTCTTC. This gives the protein CASSQRYGAAYNEQFF.

This clone was recorded once. The V and J genes are TRBV7-6 and TRBJ2-3; TRBD2 aligns across 10 bases. CDR1 and CDR2 (germline): SGHVS, FNYEAQ. V lost 3 bases and J lost 1; bases outside the gene matches: 4. This CDR3 is built from 16 residues. CDR3 sequence (DNA): TGTGCCAGCAGCTTCTCTAGCGGGAGAGGCACAGATACGCAGTATTTT. Translation gives CASSFSSGRGTDTQYF. The full variable domain, with the rest looked up from reference TRBV7-6 and TRBJ2-3, is GAGVSQSPRYKVTKRGQDVALRCDPISGHVSLYWYRQALGQGPEFLTYFNYEAQQDKSGLPNDRFSAERPEGSISTLTIQRTEQRDSAMYRCASSFSSGRGTDTQYFGPGTRLTVL.

This rearrangement joins TRBV7-2 to TRBJ1-1; 7 bases agree with TRBD1. The CDR3 sequence is 13 residues long. Germline lookup yields CDR1 SGHTA and CDR2 FQGNSA. Trimming at V came to 4 bases and at J to 8 bases, leaving 7 bases not matched to a gene. CDR3 in amino acids: CASSSQGRGEAFF. CDR3 nucleotide sequence: TGTGCCAGCAGCTCACAGGGGCGCGGAGAAGCTTTCTTT.

J is TRBJ1-1 and V is TRBV7-9; D unclear. Germline loops: CDR1 SEHNR, CDR2 FQNEAQ (reference sequence). CDR3 length equals 12 residues. V was cut by 2 bases and J by 6 bases, with 7 bases left in between. CDR3 in DNA: TGTGCCAGCAGCTTAAATAGGGCTGAAGCTTTCTTT. Translating it yields CASSLNRAEAFF.

This chain connects TRBV3-1 (or the pseudogene TRBV3-2) to TRBJ1-1; 7 nucleotides line up with TRBD1. Trimming at V came to 1 base and at J to 6 bases, leaving 8 bases not matched to a gene. The CDR3 consists of 15 residues. Germline CDR1 and CDR2: LGHDT and YNNKEL (reference sequence). DNA for the CDR3: TGTGCCAGCAGCCAAGCTAACAGGGGAGAAGCTGAAGCTTTCTTT. As protein: CASSQANRGEAEAFF.

The chain carries TRBV6-5 and TRBJ2-7; a possible D gene is TRBD2 (6 bases). The germline gives CDR1 MNHEY, CDR2 SVGAGI. The CDR3 length is 11 residues. V lost 6 bases and J 6 bases, leaving 9 bases between the germline ends. The CDR3 DNA sequence: TGTGCCAGCAGGGTGGGGGGCGAGCAGTACTTC. Protein sequence: CASRVGGEQYF.

This rearrangement joins TRBV6-2 or TRBV6-3 to TRBJ2-3; 9 bases fit TRBD2. The CDR3 has 16 amino acids. The V gene's germline CDR1 is MNHEY and CDR2 SVGEGT. V shed 0 bases, J shed 2 bases, and the junction held 3 bases outside the gene matches. The CDR3 reads CASSYSLAGATDTQYF. CDR3 bases: TGTGCCAGCAGTTACTCCTTAGCGGGGGCCACAGATACGCAGTATTTT.

The chain employs TRBV29-1 and TRBJ1-5; TRBD1 might be the D (5 bases). Per the germline V gene, CDR1 is SQVTM and CDR2 is ANQGSEA. This CDR3 contains 14 residues. Trimming pared 5 bases from V and 4 bases from J, leaving 15 bases between. In DNA form, the CDR3 reads TGCAGCGTTCTGATTGGGGGGGGAAATCAGCCCCAGCATTTT. This codes for CSVLIGGGNQPQHF.

The chain has TRBV28 and TRBJ2-1; 8 bases map to TRBD1. The length of the CDR3 is 16 residues. Germline lookup yields CDR1 MDHEN and CDR2 SYDVKM. Losses at the gene ends were 5 bases for V and 0 bases for J; bases not matched to a gene: 6. DNA of the CDR3: TGTGCCAGCAGTAGACAGGGGACATCCTCCTACAATGAGCAGTTCTTC. Protein sequence: CASSRQGTSSYNEQFF.

As DNA, the CDR3 is TGTGCCAGCTGGGACAGTTCCAATCAGCCCCAGCATTTT. Residues: CASWDSSNQPQHF. The chain combines TRBV19 with TRBJ1-5, with TRBD1 identical over 7 bases. Looked up from germline, CDR1 is LNHDA and CDR2 is SQIVND (reference sequence). The CDR3 has 13 amino acids. V dropped 9 bases and J dropped 3; count of bases not matched to a gene: 5.

The chain carries TRBV6-2 or TRBV6-3 and TRBJ2-3, with TRBD2 matching over 10 bases. V lost 5 bases, J lost 2 bases, and 4 bases stayed unmatched. From germline, CDR1 is MNHEY and CDR2 SVGEGT. This CDR3 is 15 amino acids long. CDR3 sequence: CASSAAGGPTDTQYF. Here the CDR3 DNA reads TGTGCCAGCAGTGCAGCGGGGGGGCCCACAGATACGCAGTATTTT.

CDR3 residues: CASSLGKEQFF. For the CDR3, the DNA is TGTGCCAGCAGCTTGGGAAAAGAGCAGTTCTTC. The rearrangement uses TRBV11-2 and TRBJ2-1; D unclear. Germline V gene data show CDR1 as SGHAT and CDR2 as FQNNGV. This CDR3 is 11 amino acids long. With 3 bases removed from V and 10 bases from J, the gap between germline ends came to 7 bases.

This chain links TRBV30 with TRBJ1-2, with 7 positions matching TRBD1. The CDR3 spans 13 residues. The V gene's germline CDR1 is GTSNPN and CDR2 SVGIG (reference sequence). V lost 5 bases, J lost 0 bases, and 3 bases stayed unmatched. CDR3 loop: CAWRGQANYGYTF. The CDR3 DNA sequence: TGTGCCTGGCGTGGACAGGCTAACTATGGCTACACCTTC.

The V gene is TRBV3-1 (or the pseudogene TRBV3-2), the J gene TRBJ2-1; D remains unclear. The CDR3 totals 14 residues. V shed 3 bases and J shed 10 bases, with 16 bases lying between them. CDR1 is LGHDT and CDR2 is YNNKEL in the germline V gene (reference sequence). The CDR3: CASSQGPGGFEQFF. CDR3 DNA: TGTGCCAGCAGCCAGGGCCCCGGCGGTTTCGAGCAGTTCTTC.

This clone has only one observation. The chain employs TRBV9 and TRBJ1-2, with 7 bases that match TRBD1. Looked up from germline, CDR1 is SGDLS and CDR2 is YYNGEE. This CDR3 contains 12 residues. The J segment lost 4 bases and the V segment lost 6 bases, leaving 3 bases of the junction unmatched. CDR3 DNA: TGTGCCAGCAAAGGGGGCGGCTATGGCTACACCTTC. Its protein product is CASKGGGYGYTF.

The count of this clone is one. DNA for the CDR3: TGTGCCAGCAGCTTGACAGGGGCGGGAGAGACCCAGTACTTC. The encoded protein is CASSLTGAGETQYF. The rearrangement joins TRBV7-6 to TRBJ2-5; 8 bases line up with TRBD1. The CDR3 has 14 amino acids. With V trimmed by 3 bases and J by 4 bases, 4 bases remained unmatched. CDR1 is SGHVS and CDR2 is FNYEAQ in the germline V gene.

The chain uses TRBV7-2 and TRBJ2-7; possible D gene TRBD1, 6 bases. CDR3 length: 15 amino acids. Deletions cut 8 bases from V and 1 base from J, with 18 bases between. Germline V gives CDR1 SGHTA, CDR2 FQGNSA. CDR3 in amino acids: CASRPAGTTSYEQYF. Written as DNA, the CDR3 is TGTGCCAGCCGCCCCGCCGGGACAACGTCCTACGAGCAGTACTTC.

This chain links TRBV27 with TRBJ2-2; 9 nucleotides match TRBD2. The CDR3 runs to 16 residues. Germline loops: CDR1 MNHEY, CDR2 SMNVEV (reference sequence). V gave up 5 bases and J gave up 5 bases; unmatched junction bases: 9. Here the CDR3 DNA reads TGTGCCAGCAGTCCATTAGCGGGAGAGGGGACCGGGGAGCTGTTTTTT. The encoded protein is CASSPLAGEGTGELFF.

V is TRBV28 and J is TRBJ2-7; D unresolved. V lost 6 bases and J 3 bases, leaving 9 bases between the germline ends. The CDR3 is 12 amino acids. CDR1 is MDHEN, CDR2 SYDVKM, per germline. This chain's CDR3 is CASSRHDYEQYF. CDR3 coding DNA: TGTGCCAGCAGCCGACACGACTACGAGCAGTACTTC.

This clone was observed once. The gene calls are TRBV10-2 and TRBJ1-5, with 8 bases lining up with TRBD1. The CDR3 is 13 amino acids. Germline V gene sequence: CDR1 WSHSY, CDR2 SAAADI. Trimming at V came to 6 bases and at J to 6 bases, leaving 4 bases not matched to a gene. The CDR3 sequence is CASRDRDTQPQHF. The CDR3, as DNA: TGCGCCAGCAGGGACAGGGACACTCAGCCCCAGCATTTT.

The V and J genes are TRBV21-1 and TRBJ1-3; the table's TRBD1 call for D was not verified on the DNA. TRBV21-1 is deemed a pseudogene. CDR3 length equals 14 residues. CDR3 sequence (DNA): TGTGCCAGCAGCCAACAGGGACGTGGAAACACCATATATTTT. It specifies CASSQQGRGNTIYF.

This sequence joins TRBV28 and TRBJ2-1; 10 positions agree with TRBD2. Germline loops: CDR1 MDHEN, CDR2 SYDVKM. The ends lost 3 bases at V and 5 bases at J; junction bases unmatched: 4. The CDR3 runs to 15 residues. CDR3 DNA sequence: TGTGCCAGCAGTTTTTTTGGGACTAGCGACAATGAGCAGTTCTTC. Its translation: CASSFFGTSDNEQFF. The whole variable domain, filled in from reference TRBV28 and TRBJ2-1, reads DVKVTQSSRYLVKRTGEKVFLECVQDMDHENMFWYRQDPGLGLRLIYFSYDVKMKEKGDIPEGYSVSREKKERFSLILESASTNQTSMYLCASSFFGTSDNEQFFGPGTRLTVL.